This T cell receptor beta chain came from a study of beta chain features in type 1 diabetes. Germline V gives CDR1 SGHVS, CDR2 FQNEAQ. Between the trimmed V and J ends, which lost 4 bases and 1 base, there was a span of 11 bases. There are 16 residues in the CDR3. Findings and limits, study-wide: Type 1 diabetes patients showed a moderate but significant shortening of TCRB CDR3s in all four CD4+ subsets.

This clone appeared a few times. Its antigen is as yet unknown. Expressed TCRB transcripts were sequenced because the isolated RNA had all been reverse transcribed beforehand. Profiled with immunoSEQ multiplex PCR; TCRdb holds only in-frame clones, not every one. The sample lists 600,000 to 750,000 clones; around 12% were seen once. The sequence derives from a man aged 30 to 39 with type 1 diabetes. This sequence joins TRBV7-8 and TRBJ1-6; D remains ambiguous. The specimen sequenced was naive CD4+ T cells from blood. The CDR3 region is CASSSLGISYNSPLHF. The CDR3 nucleotides are TGTGCCAGCAGCTCCTTGGGGATTTCCTATAATTCACCCCTCCACTTT.